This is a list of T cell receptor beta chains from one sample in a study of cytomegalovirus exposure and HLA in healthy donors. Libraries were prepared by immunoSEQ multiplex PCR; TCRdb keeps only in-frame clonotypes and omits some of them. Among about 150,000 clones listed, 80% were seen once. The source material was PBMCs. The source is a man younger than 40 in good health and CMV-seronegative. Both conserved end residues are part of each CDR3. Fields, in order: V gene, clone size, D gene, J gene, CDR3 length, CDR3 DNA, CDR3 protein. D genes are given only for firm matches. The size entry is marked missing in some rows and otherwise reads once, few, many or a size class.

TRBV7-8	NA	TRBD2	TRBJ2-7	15	TGTGCCAGCAGCGGACTAGCGGGAGGAACCTACGAGCAGTACTTC	CASSGLAGGTYEQYF
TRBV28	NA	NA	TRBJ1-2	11	TGTGCCAGCAGTTACCGGGGGGGCTACACCTTC	CASSYRGGYTF
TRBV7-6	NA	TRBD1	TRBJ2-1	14	TGTGCCAGCACTCCCGGGACAGGGGTCTGGGAGCAGTTCTTC	CASTPGTGVWEQFF
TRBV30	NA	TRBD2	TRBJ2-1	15	TGTGCCTGGAGTGAGGGAGTGGCGGGAGGGCGGTTTCAGTTCTTC	CAWSEGVAGGRFQFF
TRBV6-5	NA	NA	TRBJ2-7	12	TGTGCCAGCAGTTACTTTGGGGCCGAGCAGTACTTC	CASSYFGAEQYF
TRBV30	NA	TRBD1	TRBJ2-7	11	TGTGCCTGGGGGGGACAGGGAAATCAGTACTTC	CAWGGQGNQYF
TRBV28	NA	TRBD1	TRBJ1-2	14	TGTGCCAGCAGTTCGTTGACAGGGGACTATGGCTACACCTTC	CASSSLTGDYGYTF
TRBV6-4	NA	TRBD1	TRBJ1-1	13	TGTGCCAGCAGTAACTATCAGGGGGGAGAAGCTTTCTTT	CASSNYQGGEAFF
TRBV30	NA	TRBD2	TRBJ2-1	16	TGTGCCTGGAGCGCCCTAAAGCGGGGTGAATTAGGGGAGCAGTTCTTC	CAWSALKRGELGEQFF
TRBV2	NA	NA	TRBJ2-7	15	TGTGCCAGCACCACGACTAGGACTTACGCCTACGAGCAGTACTTC	CASTTTRTYAYEQYF
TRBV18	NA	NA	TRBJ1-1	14	TGTGCCAGCTCACCAGAGGGCTTGAACACTGAAGCTTTCTTT	CASSPEGLNTEAFF
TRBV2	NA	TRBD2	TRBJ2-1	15	TGTGCCAGCAGTGATCAGTGGGAGGGCTACAATGAGCAGTTCTTC	CASSDQWEGYNEQFF
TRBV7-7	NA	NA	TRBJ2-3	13	TGTGCCAGCAGCTCCGTAGGGGCAGATACGCAGTATTTT	CASSSVGADTQYF
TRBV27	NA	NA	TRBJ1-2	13	TGTGCCAGCAGACAGACCGAAAACTATGGCTACACCTTC	CASRQTENYGYTF
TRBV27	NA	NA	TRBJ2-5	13	TGTGCCAGCAAGACGGGGGGCGCTGAGACCCAGTACTTC	CASKTGGAETQYF
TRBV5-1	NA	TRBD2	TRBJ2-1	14	TGCGCCAGCAGCCCCGGGACTAGCAAGGATGAGCAGTTCTTC	CASSPGTSKDEQFF
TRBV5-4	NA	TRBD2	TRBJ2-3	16	TGTGCCAGCAGCTCCCGGACTAGCGGAGCCCCAGATACGCAGTATTTT	CASSSRTSGAPDTQYF
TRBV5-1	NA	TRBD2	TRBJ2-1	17	TGCGCCAGCAGCTGGGGCAGGAGAGCGGGAGGATACAATGAGCAGTTCTTC	CASSWGRRAGGYNEQFF
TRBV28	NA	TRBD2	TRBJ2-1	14	TGTGCCAGCATATCCGGGACTAGGATGGATGAGCAGTTCTTC	CASISGTRMDEQFF
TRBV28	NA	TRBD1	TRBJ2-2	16	TGTGCCAGCAGTCAAAACAGGGGTCGGATAACCGGGGAGCTGTTTTTT	CASSQNRGRITGELFF
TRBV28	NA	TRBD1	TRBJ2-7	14	TGTGCCAGCAGTTGGACAGGGGCTGTAAACGAGCAGTACTTC	CASSWTGAVNEQYF
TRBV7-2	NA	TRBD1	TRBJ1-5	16	TGTGCCAGCAGCTTAGGGGGGACAGGGATGAATCAGCCCCAGCATTTT	CASSLGGTGMNQPQHF
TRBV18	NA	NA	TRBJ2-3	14	TGTGCCAGCTCCCCTTACTCTAGCACAGATACGCAGTATTTT	CASSPYSSTDTQYF
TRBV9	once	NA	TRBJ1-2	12	TGTGCCAGCAGCCGGGGAATTGGTGGCTACACCTTC	CASSRGIGGYTF
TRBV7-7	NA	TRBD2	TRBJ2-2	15	TGTGCCAGCAGCTTAGGACTAGCGGGTACCGGGGAGCTGTTTTTT	CASSLGLAGTGELFF
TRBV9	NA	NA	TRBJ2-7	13	TGTGCCAGCAGCGTAGGTGGGGGACTCGAGCAGTACTTC	CASSVGGGLEQYF
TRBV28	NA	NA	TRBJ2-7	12	TGTGCCAGCAGTTCTCATCCCGCAGGCTTGTACTTC	CASSSHPAGLYF
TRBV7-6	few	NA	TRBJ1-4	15	TGTGCCAGCAGCTTGCAAGCATTAACTAATGAAAAACTGTTTTTT	CASSLQALTNEKLFF
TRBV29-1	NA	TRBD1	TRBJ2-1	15	TGCAGCGTTGAAGTTGGACAGGGTGGGTACAATGAGCAGTTCTTC	CSVEVGQGGYNEQFF
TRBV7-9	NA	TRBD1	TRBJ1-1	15	TGTGCCAGCAGCCTATACAGGGGGCGAGGCACTGAAGCTTTCTTT	CASSLYRGRGTEAFF
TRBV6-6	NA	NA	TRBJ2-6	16	TGTGCCGTAGGGGTAGGGGCCCTCTCTGGGGCCAACGTCCTGACTTTC	CAVGVGALSGANVLTF
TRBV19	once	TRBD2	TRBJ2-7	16	TGTGCCAGTAGTACCCAACTAGCGGGATCAACCTACGAGCAGTACTTC	CASSTQLAGSTYEQYF